A selection of T cell receptor beta chains follows, all from one sample in a study of siplizumab effects on memory and regulatory T cells. Assay: immunoSEQ multiplex PCR; the TCRdb copy retains only in-frame clones and omits some. The sample includes approximately 75,000 clones, around 93% of them seen just once. The sequenced material came from CD8+ T cells sorted from blood. These receptor sequences come from a human donor in good health. Both conserved end residues are part of each CDR3. Each record gives: J gene, CDR3 length, clone size, D gene, V gene, CDR3 DNA, CDR3 protein. D genes are given only for firm matches. Clone size is shown for a subset of rows, as once, few, many or a class of expanded clone.

j_call: TRBJ2-1
cdr3_length: 15
clone_size: -
d_call: -
v_call: TRBV9
cdr3_nt: TGTGCCAGCAGCGTTCGGGGCGATTCCTACAATGAGCAGTTCTTC
cdr3_aa: CASSVRGDSYNEQFF

j_call: TRBJ2-3
cdr3_length: 16
clone_size: -
d_call: TRBD2
v_call: TRBV7-9
cdr3_nt: TGTGCCAGCAGCTTAGGAGCGGGGGGGCCTACAGATACGCAGTATTTT
cdr3_aa: CASSLGAGGPTDTQYF

j_call: TRBJ1-1
cdr3_length: 14
clone_size: -
d_call: -
v_call: TRBV19
cdr3_nt: TGTGCCAGTAGTATGTTAGGGTCGGGGACTGAAGCTTTCTTT
cdr3_aa: CASSMLGSGTEAFF

j_call: TRBJ2-7
cdr3_length: 14
clone_size: -
d_call: -
v_call: TRBV5-5
cdr3_nt: TGTGCCAGCAGCTCCGAAGGGGGGTCCCACGAGCAGTACTTC
cdr3_aa: CASSSEGGSHEQYF

j_call: TRBJ1-4
cdr3_length: 15
clone_size: -
d_call: -
v_call: TRBV21-1
cdr3_nt: TGTGCCAGCATTCAAAGTGGGACAGGGAGTGAAAAACTGTTTTTT
cdr3_aa: CASIQSGTGSEKLFF

j_call: TRBJ2-7
cdr3_length: 13
clone_size: -
d_call: TRBD1
v_call: TRBV27
cdr3_nt: TGTGCCAGCGGACGGACAGGGGTTGGCGAGCAGTACTTC
cdr3_aa: CASGRTGVGEQYF

j_call: TRBJ2-5
cdr3_length: 13
clone_size: -
d_call: TRBD2
v_call: TRBV30
cdr3_nt: TGTGCCTGGAACGGCGGGGGGCTGGAGACCCAGTACTTC
cdr3_aa: CAWNGGGLETQYF

j_call: TRBJ1-1
cdr3_length: 10
clone_size: -
d_call: -
v_call: TRBV29-1
cdr3_nt: TGCAGCGTCCAAAAGGGTGAAGCTTTCTTT
cdr3_aa: CSVQKGEAFF

j_call: TRBJ2-3
cdr3_length: 15
clone_size: -
d_call: TRBD2
v_call: TRBV9
cdr3_nt: TGTGCCAGCAGCGAGACCTCTAGCGGGGGGGATACGCAGTATTTT
cdr3_aa: CASSETSSGGDTQYF

j_call: TRBJ2-5
cdr3_length: 15
clone_size: -
d_call: TRBD2
v_call: TRBV7-9
cdr3_nt: TGTGCCAGCACCCCAGGGGTAGCGGGGGAAGAGACCCAGTACTTC
cdr3_aa: CASTPGVAGEETQYF

j_call: TRBJ2-7
cdr3_length: 14
clone_size: -
d_call: TRBD1
v_call: TRBV27
cdr3_nt: TGTGCCAGCAAAACCGGGACAGGGACGGGGGAGCAGTACTTC
cdr3_aa: CASKTGTGTGEQYF

j_call: TRBJ2-5
cdr3_length: 15
clone_size: -
d_call: TRBD2
v_call: TRBV30
cdr3_nt: TGTGCCTGGAGTAACGGAGTTACGGGGGGAGAGACCCAGTACTTC
cdr3_aa: CAWSNGVTGGETQYF

j_call: TRBJ1-2
cdr3_length: 12
clone_size: -
d_call: -
v_call: TRBV6-1
cdr3_nt: TGTGCCAGCAGTGAATGGGGTGGAGGCTACACCTTC
cdr3_aa: CASSEWGGGYTF

j_call: TRBJ2-3
cdr3_length: 17
clone_size: -
d_call: -
v_call: TRBV12-5
cdr3_nt: TGTGCTAGTGGTGCAGGGGGGACATATGACTTTGGAGATACGCAGTATTTT
cdr3_aa: CASGAGGTYDFGDTQYF

j_call: TRBJ2-7
cdr3_length: 13
clone_size: once
d_call: -
v_call: TRBV27
cdr3_nt: TGTGCCAGCAGCCAAGGGCTCTCCTACGAGCAGTACTTC
cdr3_aa: CASSQGLSYEQYF

j_call: TRBJ2-1
cdr3_length: 13
clone_size: -
d_call: -
v_call: TRBV5-5
cdr3_nt: TGTGCCAGCCGAGAAGGGGGCTACAATGAGCAGTTCTTC
cdr3_aa: CASREGGYNEQFF

j_call: TRBJ2-3
cdr3_length: 18
clone_size: -
d_call: -
v_call: TRBV7-9
cdr3_nt: TGTGCCAGCAGCTTAGTACAGGTTGACCCACAGCTCCCAGATACGCAGTATTTT
cdr3_aa: CASSLVQVDPQLPDTQYF

j_call: TRBJ1-1
cdr3_length: 12
clone_size: -
d_call: -
v_call: TRBV5-6
cdr3_nt: TGTGCCAGCAGCTTGAGGGGCACTGAAGCTTTCTTT
cdr3_aa: CASSLRGTEAFF

j_call: TRBJ2-1
cdr3_length: 15
clone_size: -
d_call: TRBD1
v_call: TRBV6-5
cdr3_nt: TGTGCCAGCACCCTAGGGACAGGATTCTACAATGAGCAGTTCTTC
cdr3_aa: CASTLGTGFYNEQFF

j_call: TRBJ2-5
cdr3_length: 12
clone_size: -
d_call: -
v_call: TRBV5-1
cdr3_nt: TGCGCCAGGTCGAACAGCCAAGAGACCCAGTACTTC
cdr3_aa: CARSNSQETQYF

j_call: TRBJ2-5
cdr3_length: 14
clone_size: -
d_call: -
v_call: TRBV18
cdr3_nt: TGTGCCAGCTCACCCGAGAACGAACAAGAGACCCAGTACTTC
cdr3_aa: CASSPENEQETQYF

j_call: TRBJ2-7
cdr3_length: 15
clone_size: -
d_call: -
v_call: TRBV4-1
cdr3_nt: TGCGCCAGCAGCCAAGAGGAAAAAGGGACCTACGAGCAGTACTTC
cdr3_aa: CASSQEEKGTYEQYF

j_call: TRBJ2-1
cdr3_length: 17
clone_size: -
d_call: -
v_call: TRBV5-1
cdr3_nt: TGCGCCAGCAGCTTGACTAGCTTCCTGAGCTCCTACAATGAGCAGTTCTTC
cdr3_aa: CASSLTSFLSSYNEQFF

j_call: TRBJ2-3
cdr3_length: 16
clone_size: -
d_call: TRBD2
v_call: TRBV9
cdr3_nt: TGTGCCAGCAGCCCCTTTAGCGGGGGGGCCGTAGATACGCAGTATTTT
cdr3_aa: CASSPFSGGAVDTQYF

j_call: TRBJ1-2
cdr3_length: 15
clone_size: -
d_call: -
v_call: TRBV28
cdr3_nt: TGTGCCAGCAGTTTAGCTGCGGGGTTTAACTATGGCTACACCTTC
cdr3_aa: CASSLAAGFNYGYTF

j_call: TRBJ1-2
cdr3_length: 15
clone_size: -
d_call: -
v_call: TRBV7-6
cdr3_nt: TGTGCCAGCAGCTCAAGTCCAGGGGAAGTGTATGGCTACACCTTC
cdr3_aa: CASSSSPGEVYGYTF

j_call: TRBJ1-1
cdr3_length: 15
clone_size: -
d_call: -
v_call: TRBV19
cdr3_nt: TGTGCCAGTAGTTTAATCCTTGACAGTGTTGATGAAGCTTTCTTT
cdr3_aa: CASSLILDSVDEAFF

j_call: TRBJ1-2
cdr3_length: 16
clone_size: -
d_call: -
v_call: TRBV9
cdr3_nt: TGTGCCAGCAGCCCCAGTGGAAGGACAGCGCCCTATGGCTACACCTTC
cdr3_aa: CASSPSGRTAPYGYTF

j_call: TRBJ2-2
cdr3_length: 14
clone_size: few
d_call: TRBD2
v_call: TRBV6-4
cdr3_nt: TGTGCCAGCAGTCCGGGGGGGGACACCGGGGAGCTGTTTTTT
cdr3_aa: CASSPGGDTGELFF

j_call: TRBJ1-5
cdr3_length: 14
clone_size: -
d_call: -
v_call: TRBV4-2
cdr3_nt: TGTGCCAGCAGCCAAGGACAGACCCATCAGCCCCAGCATTTT
cdr3_aa: CASSQGQTHQPQHF

j_call: TRBJ2-5
cdr3_length: 16
clone_size: -
d_call: TRBD1
v_call: TRBV4-1
cdr3_nt: TGCGCCAGCACTTTAAGGGTGACAGGGGTCAAAGAGACCCAGTACTTC
cdr3_aa: CASTLRVTGVKETQYF

j_call: TRBJ2-1
cdr3_length: 13
clone_size: -
d_call: TRBD1
v_call: TRBV6-4
cdr3_nt: TGTGCCAGCAGTGACGGACAGGGGAATGAGCAGTTCTTC
cdr3_aa: CASSDGQGNEQFF

j_call: TRBJ2-7
cdr3_length: 12
clone_size: -
d_call: -
v_call: TRBV30
cdr3_nt: TGTGCCTGGAGTGTGGGGGCTTACGAGCAGTACTTC
cdr3_aa: CAWSVGAYEQYF

j_call: TRBJ2-4
cdr3_length: 12
clone_size: -
d_call: TRBD2
v_call: TRBV7-9
cdr3_nt: TGTGCCTGCGCGGGAGGTAATTCCATTCAGTACTTC
cdr3_aa: CACAGGNSIQYF

j_call: TRBJ2-2
cdr3_length: 15
clone_size: -
d_call: TRBD1
v_call: TRBV27
cdr3_nt: TGTGCCAGCAGTCGTCAGGGGGAGAGCACCGGGGAGCTGTTTTTT
cdr3_aa: CASSRQGESTGELFF

j_call: TRBJ2-5
cdr3_length: 15
clone_size: -
d_call: -
v_call: TRBV28
cdr3_nt: TGTGCCAGCAGTTTCAGGATCAGCTTCCAAGAGACCCAGTACTTC
cdr3_aa: CASSFRISFQETQYF

j_call: TRBJ2-7
cdr3_length: 15
clone_size: -
d_call: TRBD1
v_call: TRBV6-5
cdr3_nt: TGTGCCAGCAGCTTAACAGGGGAACTTTCCTACGAGCAGTACTTC
cdr3_aa: CASSLTGELSYEQYF

j_call: TRBJ1-1
cdr3_length: 14
clone_size: -
d_call: -
v_call: TRBV6-5
cdr3_nt: TGTGCCAGCAGTCCGAGCACTGGACAAGTTGAAGCTTTCTTT
cdr3_aa: CASSPSTGQVEAFF

j_call: TRBJ2-1
cdr3_length: 13
clone_size: -
d_call: -
v_call: TRBV28
cdr3_nt: TGTGCCAGCAGTCTTTCGGGGTACAATGAGCAGTTCTTC
cdr3_aa: CASSLSGYNEQFF

j_call: TRBJ2-7
cdr3_length: 10
clone_size: -
d_call: -
v_call: TRBV20-1
cdr3_nt: TGCAGTGCCGGGGACTACGAGCAGTACTTC
cdr3_aa: CSAGDYEQYF

j_call: TRBJ1-5
cdr3_length: 16
clone_size: -
d_call: -
v_call: TRBV6-8
cdr3_nt: TGTGCCAGCAGTTATCCGGACACTTATAGCAATCAGCCCCAGCATTTT
cdr3_aa: CASSYPDTYSNQPQHF

j_call: TRBJ1-2
cdr3_length: 19
clone_size: -
d_call: -
v_call: TRBV19
cdr3_nt: TGTGCCAGTAGCCTTCATGACTTGTTCTCACCTGAGGACTTGTATGGCTACACCTTC
cdr3_aa: CASSLHDLFSPEDLYGYTF

j_call: TRBJ2-3
cdr3_length: 14
clone_size: -
d_call: -
v_call: TRBV6-5
cdr3_nt: TGTGCCAGCAGTTACTCAGGGGGAGGAGATACGCAGTATTTT
cdr3_aa: CASSYSGGGDTQYF